The rows below give T cell receptor beta chains drawn from one sample of a study of blood T cell repertoires in COVID-19. Libraries were prepared by immunoSEQ multiplex PCR; TCRdb keeps only in-frame clonotypes and omits some of them. The data hold about 200,000 clones, with 81% observed a single time. Sample: PBMCs or T cells enriched from blood (not recorded which). The receptor source for this set is a woman aged 50 to 60 with acute COVID-19. Both conserved end residues are part of each CDR3. The D gene is left open where the match is weak. Clone size is given for some rows only: seen once, a few or many times, or a class if the clone is expanded.

D gene	clone size	V gene	J gene	CDR3 protein	CDR3 DNA
.	.	TRBV29-1	TRBJ2-7	CSVEGNSGEQYF	TGCAGCGTTGAAGGTAACAGCGGGGAGCAGTACTTC
.	.	TRBV30	TRBJ1-1	CTGEGVRAEAFF	TGTACGGGGGAGGGGGTGCGGGCGGAAGCTTTCTTT
.	.	TRBV7-9	TRBJ2-7	CASSLAILTYEQYF	TGTGCCAGCAGCTTGGCAATATTGACCTACGAGCAGTACTTC
.	.	TRBV4-1	TRBJ1-1	CASSPINTGNTEAFF	TGCGCCAGCAGCCCTATTAATACGGGGAACACTGAAGCTTTCTTT
TRBD1	.	TRBV5-1	TRBJ1-6	CASSFFPASPPTRDRNNSPLHF	TGCGCCAGCAGCTTCTTCCCAGCTTCCCCCCCCACAAGGGACAGAAATAATTCACCCCTCCACTTT
.	.	TRBV6-2/TRBV6-3	TRBJ2-7	CASSLIRGSGYVYEQYF	TGTGCCAGCAGTCTAATCCGAGGGAGCGGGTATGTTTACGAGCAGTACTTC
TRBD1	.	TRBV15	TRBJ2-6	CATSREDRAGGANVLTF	TGTGCCACCAGCAGAGAGGACAGGGCGGGTGGGGCCAACGTCCTGACTTTC
.	.	TRBV11-2	TRBJ1-2	CASSLDRGGAGYTF	TGTGCCAGCAGCTTAGATCGAGGGGGAGCTGGCTACACCTTC
.	.	TRBV6-6	TRBJ1-1	CASSSDTQETEAFF	TGTGCCAGCAGTTCGGACACCCAGGAGACTGAAGCTTTCTTT
.	.	TRBV29-1	TRBJ1-1	CSVNGWDTEAFF	TGCAGCGTAAACGGGTGGGACACTGAAGCTTTCTTT
.	.	TRBV12-5	TRBJ1-1	CASGKTGNTEAFF	TGTGCTAGTGGCAAAACAGGGAACACTGAAGCTTTCTTT
TRBD1	.	TRBV5-1	TRBJ2-7	CASSLLGQGTYEQYF	TGCGCCAGCAGCTTGCTGGGACAGGGTACTTACGAGCAGTACTTC
.	few	TRBV28	TRBJ1-5	CASSSGGIAIGNQPQHF	TGTGCCAGCAGTTCGGGAGGGATCGCAATAGGCAATCAGCCCCAGCATTTT
.	.	TRBV18	TRBJ1-2	CASSRGADRITNYGYTF	TGTGCCAGCTCACGAGGGGCCGACAGGATAACAAACTATGGCTACACCTTC
.	.	TRBV7-9	TRBJ1-6	CASSLDKNYNSPLHF	TGTGCCAGCAGCTTAGACAAGAATTATAATTCACCCCTCCACTTT
TRBD1	.	TRBV14	TRBJ1-2	CASSQRTGTGRGYTF	TGTGCCAGCAGCCAACGTACCGGGACAGGCAGGGGCTACACCTTC
TRBD1	.	TRBV28	TRBJ1-3	CASSKTGTGNTIYF	TGTGCCAGCAGCAAGACAGGGACTGGAAACACCATATATTTT
TRBD1	.	TRBV14	TRBJ1-6	CASSHRDRGASPLHF	TGTGCCAGCAGCCACAGGGACAGGGGCGCTTCACCCCTCCACTTT
.	.	TRBV5-1	TRBJ2-3	CASSLTSTDTQYF	TGCGCCAGCAGCTTGACTAGCACAGATACGCAGTATTTT
TRBD1	.	TRBV6-5	TRBJ1-5	CASSRDSLNQPQHF	TGTGCCAGCAGTCGGGACAGCCTCAATCAGCCCCAGCATTTT
TRBD2	.	TRBV18	TRBJ2-2	CASSKTSGPYTGELFF	TGTGCCAGCTCAAAGACTAGCGGGCCATACACCGGGGAGCTGTTTTTT
.	.	TRBV9	TRBJ1-3	CASSVGFGGRGNTIYF	TGTGCCAGCAGCGTAGGCTTCGGGGGGCGCGGAAACACCATATATTTT
TRBD1	.	TRBV6-5	TRBJ2-1	CASSKTGGRNNEQFF	TGTGCCAGCAGTAAGACAGGGGGCCGAAACAATGAGCAGTTCTTC
TRBD1	.	TRBV10-3	TRBJ2-7	CAISVGQGFHEQYF	TGTGCCATCAGTGTGGGACAGGGGTTCCACGAGCAGTACTTC
.	.	TRBV28	TRBJ1-5	CASSPDPRGQPQHF	TGTGCCAGCAGTCCCGACCCCCGGGGGCAGCCCCAGCATTTT
TRBD2	once	TRBV18	TRBJ2-1	CASSPVFTVLAGYNEQFF	TGTGCCAGCTCACCAGTTTTCACGGTTTTAGCGGGCTACAATGAGCAGTTCTTC
TRBD2	.	TRBV9	TRBJ2-7	CASSVVAGGIFSEQYF	TGTGCCAGCAGCGTAGTTGCGGGAGGGATCTTTTCCGAGCAGTACTTC
.	.	TRBV19	TRBJ2-7	CASRPEQGIGEQYF	TGTGCCAGTAGACCCGAACAGGGCATCGGCGAGCAGTACTTC
TRBD1	.	TRBV27	TRBJ2-3	CASSPEGQGTDTQYF	TGTGCCAGCAGCCCCGAGGGACAGGGTACAGATACGCAGTATTTT
TRBD1	.	TRBV5-1	TRBJ2-1	CASSQEGQGFNEQFF	TGCGCGAGTTCACAAGAGGGACAGGGCTTCAATGAGCAGTTCTTC
.	.	TRBV28	TRBJ2-3	CASSLVQASDTQYF	TGTGCCAGCAGTTTAGTCCAGGCATCAGATACGCAGTATTTT
.	once	TRBV15	TRBJ1-2	CATSRDRQGGYTF	TGTGCCACCAGCAGAGATAGGCAGGGCGGCTACACCTTC
.	.	TRBV7-2	TRBJ1-5	CASSLIGWDQPQHF	TGTGCCAGCAGCTTAATCGGGTGGGATCAGCCCCAGCATTTT
TRBD1	.	TRBV18	TRBJ2-5	CASSPLGQGAQETQYF	TGTGCCAGCTCACCCCTCGGACAGGGGGCGCAGGAGACCCAGTACTTC
.	.	TRBV12-3/TRBV12-4	TRBJ1-6	CASSSGPGSPLHF	TGTGCCAGCAGTTCTGGGCCCGGTTCACCCCTCCACTTT